This T cell receptor (beta chain) was recorded in a study of cytomegalovirus exposure and HLA in healthy donors. Across the study: The roughly 120 million unique TCR beta sequences, from around 200 million T cells, were found by an earlier analysis. Study-level results: TCR sequences were mostly rare, though some public TCRs occurred in many donors. Of the V segments, some could not be distinguished, including TRBV6-2 and TRBV6-3, and were excluded.

PCR amplification relied on 60 Vbeta primers (plus 13 Jbeta primers). The repertoire was sequenced with immunoSEQ multiplex PCR; TCRdb's copy has only in-frame clones and lacks some. The table has 200,000 or so clones, over 60% seen once. Looked up from germline, CDR1 is ENHRY and CDR2 is SYGVKD. Trimming pared 6 bases from V and 6 bases from J, leaving 18 bases between. There are 14 residues in the CDR3. A word on this clone: As yet, its antigen is unknown.

The chain carries TRBV10-3 and TRBJ2-7; a possible D gene is TRBD2 (7 bases). Sequenced input: PBMCs. This sequence was found in a man aged 18 to 30 in good health and CMV-seronegative. As DNA, the CDR3 is TGTGCCATCAGGGGGGGCAGCGGGGCTCCCGAGCAGTACTTC. Its protein product is CAIRGGSGAPEQYF.